This passage covers 9 T cell receptor beta chains from one sample sequenced in a study of T-cell memory formation after mild COVID-19. Using its own MiXCR run on the 5' RACE reads, TCRdb lists one record per CDR3 protein. This sample yields roughly 510,000 distinct CDR3 sequences, of which 15% to 20% are seen a single time; approximately 8.1% belongs to the top ten. The sequencing input was PBMCs or a T cell subset sorted from them (not recorded which). The receptors here all came from an adult woman who had mild COVID-19 (a few samples of this study predate the infection). Cell type and time point are not known.

This clonotype was counted once. The rearrangement joins TRBV9 to TRBJ2-5; D possibly matches TRBD1 or TRBD2 (5 bases each). V dropped 2 bases and J dropped 0 bases, with 11 bases sitting between them. This CDR3 comprises 15 residues. In germline, CDR1 is SGDLS, CDR2 YYNGEE. The CDR3 DNA follows: TGTGCCAGCAGCGTCGCCCAGGGAGACCAAGAGACCCAGTACTTC. Its protein product is CASSVAQGDQETQYF.

The J gene is TRBJ1-1, the V gene TRBV20-1; D is unclear. Germline assignment: CDR1 DFQATT and CDR2 SNEGSKA (reference sequence). This CDR3 is 8 amino acids long. The DNA of the CDR3 is TGCAGGGCTGGGTCCGCTTTCTTT. It codes for CRAGSAFF.

This clonotype was counted a few times. The chain's CDR3 is CSARGGTAVQETQYF. The CDR3 nucleotides read TGCAGTGCTAGAGGGGGGACAGCGGTCCAAGAGACCCAGTACTTC. This rearrangement joins TRBV20-1 to TRBJ2-5, with TRBD1 identical over 7 bases. CDR1 is DFQATT, CDR2 SNEGSKA, per germline (reference sequence). This CDR3 region has 15 residues. The ends lost 1 base at V and 1 base at J; junction bases unmatched: 6.

CDR3 sequence (DNA): TGTGCCAGCTCACCCAGGACTAGTTCGCTCTACAATGAGCAGTTCTTC. This encodes CASSPRTSSLYNEQFF. The chain joins TRBV18 to TRBJ2-1, with TRBD2 matching over 7 bases. With V trimmed by 3 bases and J by 3 bases, 8 bases remained unmatched. CDR3 length: 16 residues. Per germline, CDR1 KGHSH and CDR2 LQKENI.

This clonotype came up a few times. One junction end does not reproduce the germline sequence, and a read error may be involved. V gene TRBV7-8 combines with J gene TRBJ1-1; a weak D match, TRBD1 (5 bases). The CDR3 is 16 amino acids. Per germline, CDR1 SGHVS and CDR2 FQNEAQ. CDR3 in amino acids: CASSLEGWGGHTEAFF. CDR3 DNA: TGTGCCAGCAGTTTAGAGGGGTGGGGAGGCCACACTGAAGCTTTCTTT.

V and J are TRBV7-2 and TRBJ2-2; D unresolved. Germline CDR1 is SGHTA and CDR2 is FQGNSA. Trimming stripped 8 bases from V and 5 bases from J, with 9 bases between. CDR3 size: 12 residues. Here the CDR3 reads CASLKATGELFF. The CDR3, as DNA: TGTGCCAGCCTGAAAGCTACCGGGGAGCTGTTTTTT. Filled out from reference TRBV7-2 and TRBJ2-2, the complete variable domain reads GAGVSQSPSNKVTEKGKDVELRCDPISGHTALYWYRQSLGQGLEFLIYFQGNSAPDKSGLPSDRFSAERTGGSVSTLTIQRTQQEDSAVYLCASLKATGELFFGEGSRLTVL.

The rearrangement joins TRBV6-6 to TRBJ1-1; possible D gene TRBD1, 5 bases. The V gene's germline CDR1 is MNHNY and CDR2 SVGAGI (reference sequence). The CDR3 runs to 14 residues. V lost 5 bases and J lost 2, with 12 bases in between. The CDR3 region is CASSHQGRNTEAFF. CDR3 DNA: TGTGCCAGCAGTCACCAGGGCCGAAACACTGAAGCTTTCTTT.

This clonotype was found a few times. The V gene is TRBV4-2, the J gene TRBJ2-1, with 7 bases identical to TRBD2. Losses at the gene ends were 3 bases for V and 5 bases for J; bases not matched to a gene: 4. This CDR3 contains 14 residues. Per germline, CDR1 LGHNA and CDR2 YNFKEQ. This chain's CDR3 is CASSHRLAHNEQFF. DNA of the CDR3: TGTGCCAGCAGCCACCGACTAGCCCACAATGAGCAGTTCTTC.

This clonotype occurred a few times. The chain is built from TRBV7-3 and TRBJ2-1; unclear D gene. Deletions cut 5 bases from V and 3 bases from J, with 8 bases between. This CDR3 has 13 amino acids. The germline CDR1 and CDR2 sequences are SGHTA and FQGTGA. The CDR3 reads CASSQDHYNEQFF. Written as DNA, the CDR3 is TGTGCCAGCAGCCAGGACCACTACAATGAGCAGTTCTTC.